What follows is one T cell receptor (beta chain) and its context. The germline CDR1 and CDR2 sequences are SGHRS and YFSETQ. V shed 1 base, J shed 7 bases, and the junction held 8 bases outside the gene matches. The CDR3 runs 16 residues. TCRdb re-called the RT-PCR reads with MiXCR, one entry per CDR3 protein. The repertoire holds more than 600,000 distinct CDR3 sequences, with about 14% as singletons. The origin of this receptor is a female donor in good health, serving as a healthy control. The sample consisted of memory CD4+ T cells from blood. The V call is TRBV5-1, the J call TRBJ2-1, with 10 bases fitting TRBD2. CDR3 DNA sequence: TGCGCCAGCAGCTTGCCGCCTAGCGGGAGACTGAATGAGCAGTTCTTC. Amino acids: CASSLPPSGRLNEQFF.